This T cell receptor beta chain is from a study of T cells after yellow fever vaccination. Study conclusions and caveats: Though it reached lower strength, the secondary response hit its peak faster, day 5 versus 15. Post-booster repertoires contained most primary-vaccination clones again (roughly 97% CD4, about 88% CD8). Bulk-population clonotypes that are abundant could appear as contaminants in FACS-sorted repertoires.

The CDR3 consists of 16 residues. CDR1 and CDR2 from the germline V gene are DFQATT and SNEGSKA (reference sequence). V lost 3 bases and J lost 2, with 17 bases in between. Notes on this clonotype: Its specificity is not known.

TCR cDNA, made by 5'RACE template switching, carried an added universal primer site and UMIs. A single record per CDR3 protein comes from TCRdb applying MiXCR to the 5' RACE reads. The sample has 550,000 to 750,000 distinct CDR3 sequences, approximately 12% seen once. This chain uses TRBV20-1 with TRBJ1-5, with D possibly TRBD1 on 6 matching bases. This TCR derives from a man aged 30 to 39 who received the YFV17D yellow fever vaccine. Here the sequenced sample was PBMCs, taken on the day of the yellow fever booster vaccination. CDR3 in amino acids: CSASRTQGLRNQPQHF. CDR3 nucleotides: TGCAGTGCTAGCCGCACACAGGGTTTACGCAATCAGCCCCAGCATTTT.